These T cell receptor beta chains were read from a single sample in a study of T cells after posttransplantation cyclophosphamide. The repertoire was sequenced with immunoSEQ multiplex PCR; TCRdb's copy has only in-frame clones and lacks some. The data show about 8,000 clones, 90% seen once. This sample comprised CD4+ T cells sorted from blood, obtained approximately 1,300 days after allogeneic stem cell transplant with posttransplant cyclophosphamide. These receptors all stem from a female patient aged 50-59 years who received an allogeneic stem cell transplant from a related donor, was CMV-positive, and had no GVHD. Some T cells may arise from the graft donor. The CDR3 runs from the conserved cysteine through the conserved F or W. D genes are given only for firm matches. The size entry is marked missing in some rows and otherwise reads once, few, many or a size class.

TRBV5-1	TRBJ1-1	once	.	TGCGCCAGCAGCCCCTATATCGGCACTGAAGCTTTCTTT	CASSPYIGTEAFF
TRBV5-1	TRBJ1-1	.	.	TGCGCCAGCAGCTTTGAGGGGAACACTGAAGCTTTCTTT	CASSFEGNTEAFF
TRBV11-2	TRBJ2-1	.	.	TGTGCCAGCAGCTTAGGGCCAACCAACAATGAGCAGTTCTTC	CASSLGPTNNEQFF
TRBV6-4	TRBJ2-5	.	.	TGTGCCAGCAGCCGACAGGCCGGTGGGACCCAGTACTTC	CASSRQAGGTQYF
TRBV11-3	TRBJ2-2	.	.	TGTGCCAGTTCAAAGCGGAACACCGGGGAGCTGTTTTTT	CASSKRNTGELFF
TRBV27	TRBJ1-5	.	.	TGTGCCAGCAGTTTATCGAGGCTGCGGCCCCAGCATTTT	CASSLSRLRPQHF
TRBV5-3	TRBJ2-1	.	.	TGTGCCAGAAGCCCCCCCAGGGGCAATGAGCAGTTCTTC	CARSPPRGNEQFF
TRBV4-1	TRBJ1-6	.	.	TGCGCCAGCACCCGGACATTACCTATCAATTCACCCCTCCACTTT	CASTRTLPINSPLHF
TRBV29-1	TRBJ2-3	.	.	TGCAGCGTTGAGCTAGAAGATACGCAGTATTTT	CSVELEDTQYF
TRBV9	TRBJ2-7	.	.	TGTGCCAGCAGCGTAGCTACCGAGGCAGGCCTTCAGGGCGAGCAGTACTTC	CASSVATEAGLQGEQYF
TRBV9	TRBJ2-3	.	.	TGTGCCAGCAGCGTAGACGTAAGCTTTGGCAGGGTAGCAGATACGCAGTATTTT	CASSVDVSFGRVADTQYF
TRBV6-6	TRBJ2-3	.	.	TGTGCCAGCAGGACATTGACAGCCACAGATACGCAGTATTTT	CASRTLTATDTQYF
TRBV9	TRBJ2-3	.	.	TGTGCCAGCAGCGGACTCAGGGCAGATACGCAGTATTTT	CASSGLRADTQYF
TRBV21-1	TRBJ2-7	.	.	TGTGCCAGCAGCAACAACCCGGGACAGGGCTACGAGCAGTACTTC	CASSNNPGQGYEQYF
TRBV7-2	TRBJ2-7	.	.	TGTGCCAGCAGCTTAAACCGGGGCTCCTACGAGCAGTACTTC	CASSLNRGSYEQYF
TRBV28	TRBJ1-2	.	.	TGTGCCAGCAGTTTAATTAATTCGTGGGAGGGCGTGGGCTACACCTTC	CASSLINSWEGVGYTF
TRBV12-1	TRBJ1-3	few	.	TGTGCCAGCAGCCCCCCCCGACAGGCCGTATCTGGAAACACCATATATTTT	CASSPPRQAVSGNTIYF
TRBV21-1	TRBJ2-7	.	.	TGTGCCAGCAGCACAGAAAATATGGCAGACTCATACGAGCAGTACTTC	CASSTENMADSYEQYF
TRBV5-5	TRBJ2-1	.	TRBD1	TGTGCCAGCAGCCTCGGACCGGGACAGGGCGATTCGTTCTTC	CASSLGPGQGDSFF
TRBV6-4	TRBJ1-2	.	TRBD1	TGTGCCAGCAGCCCGGGACAGGGTGGGATCGCCTTC	CASSPGQGGIAF
TRBV27	TRBJ2-7	.	.	TGTGCCAGCAGGACGGGACTCAACCTCTACGAGCAGTACTTC	CASRTGLNLYEQYF
TRBV6-5	TRBJ2-7	.	TRBD2	TGTGCCAGCAGTTCAACGGGACTAGCGGGTACTTACGAGCAGTACTTC	CASSSTGLAGTYEQYF
TRBV6-5	TRBJ2-2	.	TRBD1	TGTGCCAGCAGCCCCACAGGGGTGAGCACCGGGGAGCTGTTTTTT	CASSPTGVSTGELFF
TRBV7-6	TRBJ2-7	.	TRBD2	TGTGCCAGCAGCCTAAGGGAGGGCGAGCAGTACTTC	CASSLREGEQYF
TRBV4-1	TRBJ1-4	.	.	TGCGCCAGCAGCCAAGATAGCAGGGGCCTGAATGAAAAACTGTTTTTT	CASSQDSRGLNEKLFF
TRBV19	TRBJ2-7	.	.	TGTGCCAGTAAAGTCTTCGGTGGGGCAGGAGCATACGAGCAGTACTTC	CASKVFGGAGAYEQYF